These T cell receptor beta chains were read from a single sample in a study of blood T cell repertoires in COVID-19. TCRdb's copy holds only in-frame clones and misses some; the assay was immunoSEQ multiplex PCR. Of over 150,000 clones in the sample, roughly 90% were seen once. Material: peripheral blood. Receptors were obtained from a man aged 45-60 years with acute or convalescent COVID-19. Each CDR3 is given without its conserved first and last residue. Each record gives: V gene, J gene, CDR3 protein.

v_call: TRBV7-9
j_call: TRBJ2-7
cdr3_aa: ASSLAAGRGPGQY

v_call: TRBV29-1
j_call: TRBJ2-1
cdr3_aa: SVERGTGSSYNEQF

v_call: TRBV3-1/TRBV3-2
j_call: TRBJ2-7
cdr3_aa: ASSLRPGTAIGYEQY

v_call: TRBV27
j_call: TRBJ1-5
cdr3_aa: ASSLSRGGNQPQH

v_call: TRBV7-9
j_call: TRBJ2-1
cdr3_aa: ASTTSTGVYNEQF

v_call: TRBV25-1
j_call: TRBJ2-7
cdr3_aa: ASSRVHGEQY

v_call: TRBV24-1
j_call: TRBJ2-1
cdr3_aa: ATGGVYNEQF

v_call: TRBV4-3
j_call: TRBJ2-2
cdr3_aa: ASSQTRAQGRHTGELF

v_call: TRBV5-4
j_call: TRBJ2-1
cdr3_aa: ASSQDWEGPIEQF

v_call: TRBV5-1
j_call: TRBJ1-4
cdr3_aa: ASSLVAGPTPEKLF

v_call: TRBV10-3
j_call: TRBJ1-2
cdr3_aa: AISAGAQNYGYT

v_call: TRBV6-5
j_call: TRBJ1-1
cdr3_aa: ASSISPGAEAF

v_call: TRBV4-1
j_call: TRBJ1-1
cdr3_aa: ASSQVARGSTEAF

v_call: TRBV9
j_call: TRBJ2-3
cdr3_aa: ASSVGAPGSDTQY

v_call: TRBV7-3
j_call: TRBJ2-2
cdr3_aa: ASSHRDRTNTGELF

v_call: TRBV19
j_call: TRBJ2-3
cdr3_aa: ASSSGQDFDTQY

v_call: TRBV12-3/TRBV12-4
j_call: TRBJ1-4
cdr3_aa: ASWGTVNEKLF

v_call: TRBV5-1
j_call: TRBJ1-2
cdr3_aa: ASSFYSGSPDYGYT

v_call: TRBV15
j_call: TRBJ1-5
cdr3_aa: ATSRWTGVSNQPQH

v_call: TRBV5-4
j_call: TRBJ2-3
cdr3_aa: ASSPGQGANTDTQY

v_call: TRBV6-5
j_call: TRBJ2-3
cdr3_aa: ASSYLAGKSTDTQY

v_call: TRBV30
j_call: TRBJ2-1
cdr3_aa: AWSPGQTSGRSYYNEQF

v_call: TRBV2
j_call: TRBJ2-7
cdr3_aa: ASQRFSSYEQY

v_call: TRBV7-8
j_call: TRBJ2-7
cdr3_aa: ASVRLVYDEQY

v_call: TRBV19
j_call: TRBJ1-1
cdr3_aa: ASSTHRAGDTEAF

v_call: TRBV5-1
j_call: TRBJ2-5
cdr3_aa: ASSLGRLAQEETQY

v_call: TRBV5-8
j_call: TRBJ2-7
cdr3_aa: ASDLGGGNYEQY

v_call: TRBV29-1
j_call: TRBJ2-1
cdr3_aa: SVTREPSYNEQF

v_call: TRBV5-1
j_call: TRBJ1-6
cdr3_aa: ASSTGDSNSYNSPLH

v_call: TRBV7-9
j_call: TRBJ1-6
cdr3_aa: ASSPGEHTGPNSPLH

v_call: TRBV18
j_call: TRBJ2-3
cdr3_aa: ASSRLPGIADTQY

v_call: TRBV6-2/TRBV6-3
j_call: TRBJ2-1
cdr3_aa: ASSSRLAGGPGYNEQF

v_call: TRBV7-8
j_call: TRBJ1-2
cdr3_aa: ASSLADSDGTGALGGYT

v_call: TRBV18
j_call: TRBJ2-5
cdr3_aa: ASSPRVEETQY

v_call: TRBV10-3
j_call: TRBJ1-4
cdr3_aa: ATSPVEGHNEKLF

v_call: TRBV5-1
j_call: TRBJ1-4
cdr3_aa: ASSRFWTDFKSTNEKLF

v_call: TRBV6-2/TRBV6-3
j_call: TRBJ1-5
cdr3_aa: ASSMDRADNQPQH

v_call: TRBV6-5
j_call: TRBJ2-1
cdr3_aa: ASSYRISSYNEQF

v_call: TRBV5-1
j_call: TRBJ1-4
cdr3_aa: ASSLGWTLGSEKLF

v_call: TRBV3-1/TRBV3-2
j_call: TRBJ1-3
cdr3_aa: ASSRTGGLGNTIY

v_call: TRBV5-6
j_call: TRBJ1-5
cdr3_aa: ASSLGPPPGALSQPQH

v_call: TRBV6-2/TRBV6-3
j_call: TRBJ2-5
cdr3_aa: ASSPYEGGGIVETQY

v_call: TRBV11-3
j_call: TRBJ2-2
cdr3_aa: ASSLGVGRGFNTGELF

v_call: TRBV27
j_call: TRBJ1-2
cdr3_aa: ASSLGQGRTPYGYT

v_call: TRBV2
j_call: TRBJ1-6
cdr3_aa: ASSESGFSPLH

v_call: TRBV7-2
j_call: TRBJ2-2
cdr3_aa: ASSLQATGELF

v_call: TRBV6-5
j_call: TRBJ1-5
cdr3_aa: ASRTKQGSNQPQH

v_call: TRBV6-4
j_call: TRBJ2-3
cdr3_aa: ASSESGGSTDTQY

v_call: TRBV19
j_call: TRBJ2-1
cdr3_aa: ASRLAGGPDEQF

v_call: TRBV7-9
j_call: TRBJ1-1
cdr3_aa: ASSRDSMNTEAF

v_call: TRBV2
j_call: TRBJ2-2
cdr3_aa: ASREQGWTGELF

v_call: TRBV7-9
j_call: TRBJ1-5
cdr3_aa: ASSLARNQPQH

v_call: TRBV6-1
j_call: TRBJ1-2
cdr3_aa: ASSDLRDTYGYT

v_call: TRBV9
j_call: TRBJ1-3
cdr3_aa: ASSPDRVVTGNTIY

v_call: TRBV5-6
j_call: TRBJ1-3
cdr3_aa: ASSPRDRGFSGNTIY

v_call: TRBV7-8
j_call: TRBJ1-2
cdr3_aa: ASSLDGGRSGYT

v_call: TRBV4-2
j_call: TRBJ2-7
cdr3_aa: ASSQDHGEEQY